This TCR beta chain is drawn from a study of technical replicates of blood from several donors. This CDR3 contains 17 residues. The germline V gene encodes CDR1 SGHVS and CDR2 FQNEAQ. With V trimmed by 5 bases and J by 7 bases, 13 bases remained unmatched. Only in-frame clones appear in the TCRdb table, and some are missing; sequencing was by immunoSEQ multiplex PCR. Of 65,000 to 80,000 clones listed, 95% to 98% were seen once; the top ten hold approximately 0.21%. The source material was T cells isolated from PBMCs. This TCR came from a human donor in good health. The J gene is TRBJ1-4, the V gene TRBV7-8, with 10 nucleotides matching TRBD1. The CDR3: CASSPEGPRDRGEKLFF. CDR3 nucleotides: TGTGCCAGCAGCCCAGAGGGTCCCCGGGACAGGGGTGAAAAACTGTTTTTT.